One sample yielded the 14 T cell receptor beta chains listed below, sequenced in a study of response to subunit inactivated influenza vaccine. In TCRdb, the RT-PCR reads were re-called with MiXCR into one record per CDR3 protein. The table records under 550,000 distinct CDR3 sequences, less than 8% of them present only once. The sequenced sample was PBMCs from blood, obtained 23 to 25 months after vaccination. These receptors all come from a man between 50 and 69 years old who received an inactivated influenza vaccine.

This clonotype was observed at least ten times. This sequence joins TRBV12-3 or TRBV12-4 and TRBJ2-2; TRBD1 matches 10 bases. This CDR3 is 14 amino acids long. Losses at the gene ends were 6 bases for V and 4 bases for J; bases not matched to a gene: 2. CDR3 sequence reads: CASSRTGGTGELFF. In DNA, the CDR3 is TGTGCCAGCAGCCGGACAGGGGGCACCGGGGAGCTGTTTTTT.

This clonotype was picked up a small number of times. The chain employs TRBV12-3 or TRBV12-4 and TRBJ2-2; unclear D gene. V was shortened by 3 bases and J by 3 bases, with 8 bases between the two germline ends. CDR3 size: 14 residues. CDR3 loop: CASSFGQHTGELFF. In DNA, the CDR3 is TGTGCCAGCAGTTTTGGGCAGCACACCGGGGAGCTGTTTTTT.

The V call is TRBV28, the J call TRBJ1-2, with TRBD1 identical over 10 bases. V was pared by 3 bases and J by 4 bases, with 2 bases of the junction left unmatched. The CDR3 loop spans 14 amino acids. CDR1 and CDR2 from the germline V gene are MDHEN and SYDVKM. The CDR3 spells CASSLWDRGYGYTF. The CDR3 nucleotides are TGTGCCAGCAGTTTGTGGGACAGGGGCTATGGCTACACCTTC.

V and J are TRBV20-1 and TRBJ2-7, with a possible D match to TRBD1 (5 bases). The ends were cut back, 0 bases at V and 4 bases at J, with 13 bases in the middle. CDR3 length equals 14 residues. CDR1 and CDR2 from the germline V gene are DFQATT and SNEGSKA (reference sequence). CDR3 region: CSARDLGREYEQYF. The CDR3 nucleotides are TGCAGTGCTAGAGATCTGGGGCGTGAGTACGAGCAGTACTTC.

This clonotype has ten or more counts. The chain joins TRBV12-3 or TRBV12-4 to TRBJ2-1, with 7 bases aligning to TRBD2. This CDR3 spans 13 amino acids. After removal of 4 bases from V and 9 bases from J, the junction contained 6 bases not matched to a gene. CDR3 sequence reads: CASSSQRTSEQFF. CDR3 nucleotides: TGTGCCAGCAGTTCGCAAAGGACTAGTGAGCAGTTCTTC.

This clonotype was observed a single time. At one end, the junction sequence differs from germline, possibly due to a read error. The chain couples TRBV14 to TRBJ2-1; D call uncertain. Germline lookup yields CDR1 SGHDN and CDR2 FVKESK. The CDR3 sequence is 14 residues long. CDR3 sequence: CASSPRRNYHEQFF. CDR3 nucleotides: TGTGCCAGTAGCCCCAGAAGGAATTACCATGAGCAGTTCTTC.

V and J are TRBV11-2 and TRBJ2-2, with TRBD2 identical over 13 bases. Germline CDR1 and CDR2: SGHAT and FQNNGV. V shed 1 base, J shed 0 bases, and the junction held 11 bases outside the gene matches. The CDR3 spans 21 residues. CDR3 in amino acids: CASSLGGRTSGGNPNTGELFF. The CDR3 DNA sequence: TGTGCCAGCAGCTTAGGCGGCCGGACTAGCGGGGGAAACCCGAACACCGGGGAGCTGTTTTTT.

The chain employs TRBV5-5 and TRBJ2-7; TRBD1 agrees at 8 bases. The CDR3 is 17 residues long. Germline assignment: CDR1 SGHKS and CDR2 YYEKEE (reference sequence). J was trimmed by 3 bases and V by 0 bases; bases with no gene match: 11. CDR3 nucleotide sequence: TGTGCCAGCAGCTTGGATCCCAGGACAGGGTCAGTCTACGAGCAGTACTTC. Its translation: CASSLDPRTGSVYEQYF.

This clonotype was found a few times. The chain uses TRBV4-3 and TRBJ1-1; D call uncertain. The CDR3 covers 15 residues. The germline V gene encodes CDR1 LGHNA and CDR2 YSLEER. The V gene lost 1 base and the J gene lost 8 bases, with 17 bases spanning the gap. CDR3 nucleotides: TGCGCCAGCAGCCAAGCCTCTTCGGGCCTGACCGAAGCTTTCTTT. Translated, it gives CASSQASSGLTEAFF.

This clonotype was seen more than once but under ten times. The V gene is TRBV7-2, the J gene TRBJ2-7; D perhaps matches TRBD2 (5 bases). Trimming removed 1 base at V and 6 bases at J, with 10 bases between. The CDR3 totals 13 residues. Germline CDR1 SGHTA, CDR2 FQGNSA. CDR3 nucleotides: TGTGCCAGCAGCTTAGGAGGGTTCGGCGAGCAGTACTTC. Translated, it gives CASSLGGFGEQYF.

This clonotype was detected only a few times. The CDR3 nucleotides read TGTGCCAGCAGCTTAGGGGGCCGGGAGACTGAAGCTTTCTTT. Translating it yields CASSLGGRETEAFF. This rearrangement joins TRBV7-8 to TRBJ1-1, with TRBD1 as a possible D gene (5 bases). This CDR3 is 14 amino acids long. CDR1 and CDR2 (germline): SGHVS, FQNEAQ. Between the trimmed V and J ends, which lost 1 base and 5 bases, there was a span of 11 bases.

This chain connects TRBV9 to TRBJ2-7, with D uncertain. The CDR3 is 15 residues long. V lost 0 bases and J 5 bases, leaving 15 bases between the germline ends. Looked up from germline, CDR1 is SGDLS and CDR2 is YYNGEE. The chain's CDR3 is CASSVGSPSWDEQYF. The CDR3 DNA reads as TGTGCCAGCAGCGTAGGATCCCCCTCATGGGACGAGCAGTACTTC.

This clonotype was observed a handful of times. The chain has TRBV5-4 and TRBJ2-5, with 9 nucleotides matching TRBD2. With V trimmed by 0 bases and J by 4 bases, 7 bases remained unmatched. CDR1 SGHNT and CDR2 YYREEE come from the germline V gene (reference sequence). This CDR3 has 16 amino acids. CDR3 amino acids: CASSLGSGGLRETQYF. DNA of the CDR3: TGTGCCAGCAGCTTGGGTAGCGGGGGCCTGCGAGAGACCCAGTACTTC.

This clonotype was counted ten times or more. This chain joins TRBV3-1 and TRBJ2-7, with D possibly being TRBD1 (6 bases). Trimming removed 1 base from V and 3 bases from J, with 13 bases in between. Germline CDR1 LGHDT, CDR2 YNNKEL (reference sequence). The CDR3 covers 15 residues. The CDR3, as DNA: TGTGCCAGCAGCCAAGTCCCACAGGGCTACTACGAGCAGTACTTC. Translated: CASSQVPQGYYEQYF.